Shown below are 20 T cell receptor beta chains from a single sample sequenced in a study of OX40 agonist ivuxolimab in advanced cancers. The protocol was immunoSEQ multiplex PCR, while the TCRdb copy is restricted to in-frame clones and leaves out a portion. The sample yields 70,000 to 90,000 clones, roughly 90% seen once. The sequencing here drew on CD4+ or CD8+ T cells sorted from blood, taken in a trial of the OX40 agonist ivuxolimab. The receptor source for this set is an adult with an advanced solid tumor such as melanoma, head and neck, liver or kidney cancer.

V is TRBV7-9 and J is TRBJ2-3; TRBD2 matches 13 bases. The CDR3 sequence is 17 residues long. V lost 5 bases to trimming and J lost 6 bases; unmatched junction nucleotides: 11. CDR1 and CDR2 from the germline V gene are SEHNR and FQNEAQ (reference sequence). The CDR3, as DNA: TGTGCCAGCAGCGAACGGAGGACTAGCGGGAGCGTCGATACGCAGTATTTT. Protein sequence: CASSERRTSGSVDTQYF.

V and J are TRBV2 and TRBJ2-1, with D possibly being TRBD2 (5 bases). The germline V gene encodes CDR1 SNHLY and CDR2 FYNNEI. This CDR3 is built from 11 residues. Trimming pared 2 bases from V and 12 bases from J, leaving 8 bases between. Written as DNA, the CDR3 is TGTGCCAGCAGTGAATTAGCGTGGCAGTTCTTC. Its protein product is CASSELAWQFF.

The chain recombines TRBV6-6 with TRBJ2-2, with D unclear. V was cut by 7 bases and J by 1 base, with 10 bases left in between. Germline loops: CDR1 MNHNY, CDR2 SVGAGI (reference sequence). The CDR3 length is 14 residues. The CDR3 nucleotides read TGTGCCAGCAACCCGGGTCAGAACACCGGGGAGCTGTTTTTT. Residues: CASNPGQNTGELFF.

V is TRBV18 and J is TRBJ1-2; 12 nucleotides align to TRBD1. The J segment lost 0 bases and the V segment lost 4 bases, leaving 6 bases of the junction unmatched. The V gene's germline CDR1 is KGHSH and CDR2 LQKENI. The CDR3 is 17 residues long. CDR3 residues: CASSQGQGAPPNYGYTF. In nucleotides, the CDR3 is TGTGCCAGCTCACAGGGACAGGGGGCCCCTCCTAACTATGGCTACACCTTC.

The V and J genes are TRBV2 and TRBJ2-3; TRBD2 matches at 11 bases. Looked up from germline, CDR1 is SNHLY and CDR2 is FYNNEI. V gave up 3 bases and J gave up 1 base; unmatched junction bases: 3. This CDR3 region has 16 residues. CDR3 nucleotides: TGTGCCAGCAGTGACGTGACTAGCGGGGGCACAGATACGCAGTATTTT. It yields the protein CASSDVTSGGTDTQYF.

The V call is TRBV5-8, the J call TRBJ1-5; the D is unclear. The CDR3 loop spans 12 amino acids. Trimming took 8 bases from V and 6 from J, leaving 12 bases between them. Per the germline V gene, CDR1 is SGHTS and CDR2 is YDEGEE. The CDR3 is CASRVALQPQHF. CDR3 DNA: TGTGCCAGTAGGGTGGCGCTTCAGCCCCAGCATTTT.

This chain links TRBV5-6 with TRBJ2-3; TRBD1 might be the D (5 bases). V shed 1 base and J shed 5 bases, with 8 bases lying between them. Germline V gene sequence: CDR1 SGHDT, CDR2 YYEEEE. This CDR3 is built from 13 residues. CDR3 DNA: TGTGCCAGCAGCTTGAGGGGTGGAGATACGCAGTATTTT. It encodes CASSLRGGDTQYF.

V usage is TRBV4-3 and J usage is TRBJ2-5; TRBD2 matches at 8 bases. Germline V gene data show CDR1 as LGHNA and CDR2 as YSLEER. Losses at the gene ends were 1 base for V and 5 bases for J; bases not matched to a gene: 6. The CDR3 runs 15 residues. In DNA, the CDR3 is TGCGCCAGCAGCCAAGTAGCGGGCGGGGGGGAGACCCAGTACTTC. Encoded protein: CASSQVAGGGETQYF.

This clone has just one count. V gene TRBV7-9 combines with J gene TRBJ1-1; D is possibly TRBD1 (6 bases). V shed 3 bases and J shed 2 bases, with 10 bases lying between them. Germline V gene sequence: CDR1 SEHNR, CDR2 FQNEAQ (reference sequence). This CDR3 region has 14 residues. The CDR3, as DNA: TGTGCCAGCAGCTTCGGGACAACCAACACTGAAGCTTTCTTT. It is translated as CASSFGTTNTEAFF.

The chain uses TRBV30 and TRBJ1-5; the D is unclear. Trimming took off 0 bases at V and 0 bases at J, with 9 bases between the two ends. CDR1 GTSNPN and CDR2 SVGIG come from the germline V gene (reference sequence). The CDR3 contains 15 residues. CDR3 sequence reads: CAWSVFNPSNQPQHF. For the CDR3, the DNA is TGTGCCTGGAGTGTGTTTAATCCTAGCAATCAGCCCCAGCATTTT.

This rearrangement joins TRBV2 to TRBJ1-5; D gene uncertain. The length of the CDR3 is 13 residues. Trimming pared 3 bases from V and 0 bases from J, leaving 3 bases between. Germline-derived CDR1 and CDR2 are SNHLY and FYNNEI. CDR3 DNA: TGTGCCAGCAGTGACTATAGCAATCAGCCCCAGCATTTT. Amino acid sequence: CASSDYSNQPQHF.

This chain links TRBV6-1 with TRBJ1-4; 7 bases are a match to TRBD1. The CDR3 covers 15 residues. Germline V gives CDR1 MNHNS, CDR2 SASEGT. The trim removed 7 bases at V and 13 bases at J, leaving 18 bases unmatched. For the CDR3, the DNA is TGTGCCAGCAATAACAGGGGACCCCTTAATGAGGGACTGTTTTTT. Translating gives CASNNRGPLNEGLFF.

To note about this clone: Other nucleotide sequences in the sample specify the same CDR3. The DNA of the CDR3 is TGTGCCAGCAGTGAAAGGGACAGAGCCTCTGGAAACACCATATATTTT. Amino acids: CASSERDRASGNTIYF. The chain recombines TRBV2 with TRBJ1-3, with 7 bases that match TRBD1. Per the germline V gene, CDR1 is SNHLY and CDR2 is FYNNEI. V trimming: 2 bases; J trimming: 0 bases; junction bases outside the gene matches: 4. The CDR3 length is 16 residues.

V usage is TRBV9 and J usage is TRBJ2-5, with TRBD2 identical over 12 bases. V gave up 0 bases and J gave up 2 bases; unmatched junction bases: 8. The CDR3 runs 18 residues. The germline CDR1 and CDR2 sequences are SGDLS and YYNGEE. The CDR3 DNA reads TGTGCCAGCAGCGTAGCTTTGGCTAGCGGGGGGGAACAAGAGACCCAGTACTTC. It translates to CASSVALASGGEQETQYF.

This clone has a single count. This chain joins TRBV6-6 and TRBJ2-1; D is unclear. The V gene's germline CDR1 is MNHNY and CDR2 SVGAGI (reference sequence). The germline V and J ends were trimmed by 0 bases and 6 bases, with 6 bases remaining between them. CDR3 length equals 13 residues. The CDR3 sequence is CASSYSMGNEQFF. In nucleotides, the CDR3 is TGTGCCAGCAGTTACTCGATGGGCAATGAGCAGTTCTTC.

This chain uses TRBV5-1 with TRBJ1-4; D unclear. Per germline, CDR1 SGHRS and CDR2 YFSETQ. The CDR3 covers 15 residues. V was shortened by 0 bases and J by 4 bases, with 10 bases between the two germline ends. The CDR3 nucleotides read TGCGCCAGCAGCTTGGCCGCGACAATTAATGAAAAACTGTTTTTT. Its protein product is CASSLAATINEKLFF. Complete variable domain (other parts from reference TRBV5-1 and TRBJ1-4): KAGVTQTPRYLIKTRGQQVTLSCSPISGHRSVSWYQQTPGQGLQFLFEYFSETQRNKGNFPGRFSGRQFSNSRSEMNVSTLELGDSALYLCASSLAATINEKLFFGSGTQLSVL.

The rearrangement links TRBV7-2 to TRBJ1-5, with a tentative D call TRBD1 (5 bases). This CDR3 spans 14 amino acids. Trimming cost V 1 base and J 9 bases, with 13 bases left between them. Per the germline V gene, CDR1 is SGHTA and CDR2 is FQGNSA. DNA of the CDR3: TGTGCCAGCAGCTTAGGAGAGGGGAGGGTGCCCCAGCATTTT. Encoded protein: CASSLGEGRVPQHF. Together with reference TRBV7-2 and TRBJ1-5, the CDR3 gives the full variable domain: GAGVSQSPSNKVTEKGKDVELRCDPISGHTALYWYRQSLGQGLEFLIYFQGNSAPDKSGLPSDRFSAERTGGSVSTLTIQRTQQEDSAVYLCASSLGEGRVPQHFGDGTRLSIL.

The genes are TRBV30 and TRBJ2-5; 8 nucleotides agree with TRBD2. CDR1 GTSNPN and CDR2 SVGIG come from the germline V gene (reference sequence). The CDR3 has 15 residues. J gave up 10 bases and V 2 bases, and 15 bases lay outside the gene matches. The CDR3 sequence is CAWSSSSGRRGDQYF. The CDR3 nucleotides are TGTGCCTGGAGTTCTTCTAGCGGGCGGCGAGGAGACCAGTACTTC.

The chain has TRBV6-5 and TRBJ2-1; 7 positions match TRBD1. V was pared by 6 bases and J by 4 bases, with 3 bases of the junction left unmatched. Germline lookup yields CDR1 MNHEY and CDR2 SVGAGI. This CDR3 is built from 13 residues. The CDR3 reads CASRRTGYNEQFF. The CDR3 nucleotides read TGTGCCAGCAGAAGGACAGGATACAATGAGCAGTTCTTC.

The rearrangement links TRBV6-5 to TRBJ2-1; 9 bases match TRBD1. The CDR3 spans 15 residues. V shed 6 bases and J 2 bases; nucleotides not matched to a gene: 5. Germline CDR1 reads MNHEY; CDR2 reads SVGAGI. The CDR3 protein is CASSLGQGTYNEQFF. The DNA of the CDR3 is TGTGCCAGCAGCTTGGGACAGGGAACCTACAATGAGCAGTTCTTC.